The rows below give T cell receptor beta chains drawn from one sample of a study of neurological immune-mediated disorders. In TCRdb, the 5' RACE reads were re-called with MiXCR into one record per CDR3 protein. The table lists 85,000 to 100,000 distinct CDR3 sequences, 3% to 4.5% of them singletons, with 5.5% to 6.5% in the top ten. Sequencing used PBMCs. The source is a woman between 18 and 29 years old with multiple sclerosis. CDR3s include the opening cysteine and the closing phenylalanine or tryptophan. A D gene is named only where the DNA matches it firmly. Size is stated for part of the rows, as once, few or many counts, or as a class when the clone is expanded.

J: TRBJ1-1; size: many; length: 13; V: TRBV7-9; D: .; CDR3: CASSLWGNTEAFF; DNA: TGTGCCAGCAGCTTATGGGGGAACACTGAAGCTTTCTTT
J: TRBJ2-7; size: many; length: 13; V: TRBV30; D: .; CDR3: CAWVRGRLGEQYF; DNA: TGTGCCTGGGTGAGAGGACGTCTAGGCGAGCAGTACTTC
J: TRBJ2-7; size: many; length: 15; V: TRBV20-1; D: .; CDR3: CSARDPVRSTYEQYF; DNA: TGCAGTGCTAGAGACCCTGTTCGGTCGACCTACGAGCAGTACTTC
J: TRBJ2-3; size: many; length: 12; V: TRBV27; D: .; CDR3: CASNNPTDTQYF; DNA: TGTGCCAGCAATAACCCTACAGATACGCAGTATTTT
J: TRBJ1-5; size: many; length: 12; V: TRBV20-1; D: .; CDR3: CSAHRGNQPQHF; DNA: TGCAGTGCCCACCGGGGGAATCAGCCCCAGCATTTT
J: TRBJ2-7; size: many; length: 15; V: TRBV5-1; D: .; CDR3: CASSSGPTSSYEQYF; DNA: TGCGCCAGCAGCTCTGGACCTACCAGCTCCTACGAGCAGTACTTC
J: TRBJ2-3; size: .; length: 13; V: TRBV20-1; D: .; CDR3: CSARAGGADTQYF; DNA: TGCAGTGCTAGAGCGGGCGGGGCAGATACGCAGTATTTT
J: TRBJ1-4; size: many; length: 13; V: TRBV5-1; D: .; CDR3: CASSPLDDVKLFF; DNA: TGCGCCAGCAGCCCCCTAGATGATGTCAAACTGTTTTTT
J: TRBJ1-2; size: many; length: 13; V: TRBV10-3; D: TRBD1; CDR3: CAIRSTGGDGYTF; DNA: TGTGCCATCCGTTCGACAGGGGGGGATGGCTACACCTTC
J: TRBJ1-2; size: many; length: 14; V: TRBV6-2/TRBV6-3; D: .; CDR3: CASSSRTDNYGYTF; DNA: TGTGCCAGCAGTTCCCGGACGGATAACTATGGCTACACCTTC
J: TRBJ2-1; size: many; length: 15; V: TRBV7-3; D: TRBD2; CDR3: CASSLMAGGVHEQFF; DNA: TGTGCCAGCAGCTTAATGGCGGGAGGTGTCCATGAGCAGTTCTTC
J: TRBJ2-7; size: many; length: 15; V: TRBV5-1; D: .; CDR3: CASSLMAGSSYEQYF; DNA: TGCGCCAGCAGCTTGATGGCCGGAAGCTCCTACGAGCAGTACTTC
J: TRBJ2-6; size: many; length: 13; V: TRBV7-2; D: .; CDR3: CASSFWPLDVLTF; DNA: TGTGCCAGCAGCTTTTGGCCGCTCGACGTCCTGACTTTC
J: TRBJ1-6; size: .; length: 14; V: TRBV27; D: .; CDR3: CASSFRGGNSTLNF; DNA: TGTGCCAGCAGTTTCAGGGGTGGGAATTCAACCCTCAACTTT
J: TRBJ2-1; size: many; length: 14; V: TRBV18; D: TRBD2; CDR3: CASSPTREGNEQFF; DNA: TGTGCCAGCTCACCAACCAGGGAGGGGAATGAGCAGTTCTTC
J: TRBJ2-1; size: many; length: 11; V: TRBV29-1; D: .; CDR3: CSVDGYNEQFF; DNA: TGCAGCGTTGATGGCTACAATGAGCAGTTCTTC
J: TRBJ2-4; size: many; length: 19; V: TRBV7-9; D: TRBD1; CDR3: CASSFFRDRGGPAKNIQYF; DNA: TGTGCCAGCAGCTTCTTCCGGGACAGGGGTGGCCCAGCCAAAAACATTCAGTACTTC
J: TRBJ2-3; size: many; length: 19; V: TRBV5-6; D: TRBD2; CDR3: CASSFGLAGNYPSTDTQYF; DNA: TGTGCCAGCAGCTTCGGACTAGCGGGGAACTATCCTAGCACAGATACGCAGTATTTT
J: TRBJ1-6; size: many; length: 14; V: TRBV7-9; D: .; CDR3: CASSLAPRNSPLHF; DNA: TGTGCCAGCAGCTTAGCCCCGCGGAATTCACCCCTCCACTTT
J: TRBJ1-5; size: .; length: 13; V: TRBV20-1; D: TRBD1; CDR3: CSARQGAGQPQHF; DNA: TGCAGTGCGCGTCAGGGGGCCGGGCAGCCCCAGCATTTT
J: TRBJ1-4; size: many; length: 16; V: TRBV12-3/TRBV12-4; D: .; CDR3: CASRSVASRRDEKLFF; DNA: TGTGCCAGCAGAAGCGTGGCTTCTAGGCGGGATGAAAAACTGTTTTTT
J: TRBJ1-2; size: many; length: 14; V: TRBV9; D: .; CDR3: CASSAVGANYGYTF; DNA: TGTGCCAGCAGCGCCGTTGGAGCTAACTATGGCTACACCTTC
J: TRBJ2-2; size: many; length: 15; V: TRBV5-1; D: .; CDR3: CASSSVTGSTGELFF; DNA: TGCGCCAGCAGCTCGGTTACAGGGTCCACCGGGGAGCTGTTTTTT
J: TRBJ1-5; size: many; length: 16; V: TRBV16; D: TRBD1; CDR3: CASSQSSGTGDQPQHF; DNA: TGTGCCAGCAGCCAATCGTCCGGGACAGGGGATCAGCCCCAGCATTTT
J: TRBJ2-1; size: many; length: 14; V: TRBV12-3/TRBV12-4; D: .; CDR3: CASSFESSYNEQFF; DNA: TGTGCCAGCAGTTTCGAGAGCTCCTACAATGAGCAGTTCTTC
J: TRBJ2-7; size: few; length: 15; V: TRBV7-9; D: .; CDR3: CASSFSRQNSYEQYF; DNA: TGTGCCAGCAGCTTTAGTAGACAGAACTCCTACGAGCAGTACTTC
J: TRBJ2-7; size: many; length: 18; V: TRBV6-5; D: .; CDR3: CASSWTAGPGQPAYEQYF; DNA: TGTGCCAGCAGTTGGACGGCGGGACCTGGGCAACCCGCCTACGAGCAGTACTTC
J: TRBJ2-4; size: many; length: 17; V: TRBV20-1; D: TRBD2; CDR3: CSARDLAGELAKNIQYF; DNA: TGCAGTGCTAGAGATCTAGCGGGAGAGCTAGCCAAAAACATTCAGTACTTC
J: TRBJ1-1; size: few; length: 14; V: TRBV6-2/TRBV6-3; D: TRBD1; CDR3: CASRRDRGGTEAFF; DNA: TGTGCCAGCAGACGGGACAGGGGCGGTACTGAAGCTTTCTTT
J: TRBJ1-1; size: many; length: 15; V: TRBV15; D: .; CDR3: CATSRSRTGMTEAFF; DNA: TGTGCCACCAGCAGATCCCGGACCGGGATGACTGAAGCTTTCTTT
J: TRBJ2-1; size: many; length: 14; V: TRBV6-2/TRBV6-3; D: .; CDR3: CASSSGRIGNEQFF; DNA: TGTGCCAGCAGTTCCGGACGGATAGGGAATGAGCAGTTCTTC
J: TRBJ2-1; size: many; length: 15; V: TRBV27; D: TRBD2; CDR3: CASSLKTSGYNEQFF; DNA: TGTGCCAGCAGTTTAAAGACTAGCGGGTATAATGAGCAGTTCTTC
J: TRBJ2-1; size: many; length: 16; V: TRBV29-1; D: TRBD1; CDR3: CSALKPGTGKYNEQFF; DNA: TGCAGCGCTCTGAAACCGGGGACAGGGAAGTACAATGAGCAGTTCTTC
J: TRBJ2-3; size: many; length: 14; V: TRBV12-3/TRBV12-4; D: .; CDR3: CASSLRRATDTQYF; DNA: TGTGCCAGCAGTTTACGGCGAGCCACAGATACGCAGTATTTT
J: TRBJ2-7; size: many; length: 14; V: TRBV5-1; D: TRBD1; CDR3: CASSWGTGLNEQYF; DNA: TGCGCCAGCAGCTGGGGGACAGGTCTCAACGAGCAGTACTTC
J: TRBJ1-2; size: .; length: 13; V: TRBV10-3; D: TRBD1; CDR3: CATLGQVNYGYTF; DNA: TGTGCCACCCTAGGACAGGTGAACTATGGCTACACCTTC
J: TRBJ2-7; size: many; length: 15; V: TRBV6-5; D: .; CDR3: CASSYGDTSLYEQYF; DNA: TGTGCCAGCAGTTATGGAGACACAAGCCTCTACGAGCAGTACTTC
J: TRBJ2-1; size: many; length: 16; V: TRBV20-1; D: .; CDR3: CSALTRTGRSYNEQFF; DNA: TGCAGTGCTCTCACCCGAACGGGCCGCTCCTACAATGAGCAGTTCTTC
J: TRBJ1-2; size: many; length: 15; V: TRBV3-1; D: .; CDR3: CASSPNPDRGYGYTF; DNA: TGTGCCAGCAGCCCAAACCCGGACAGAGGCTATGGCTACACCTTC
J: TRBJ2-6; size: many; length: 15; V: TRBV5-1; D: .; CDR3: CASSLQGSGANVLTF; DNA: TGCGCCAGCAGCTTGCAGGGCTCTGGGGCCAACGTCCTGACTTTC
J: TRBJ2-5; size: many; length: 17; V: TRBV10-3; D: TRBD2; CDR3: CAISESDPGLSAETQYF; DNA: TGTGCCATCAGTGAGTCGGATCCGGGACTATCGGCGGAGACCCAGTACTTC
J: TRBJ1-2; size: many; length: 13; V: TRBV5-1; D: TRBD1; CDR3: CASSSGQGYGYTF; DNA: TGCGCCAGCAGCTCAGGACAGGGCTATGGCTACACCTTC
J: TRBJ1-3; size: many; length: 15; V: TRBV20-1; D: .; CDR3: CSARGGGTPGNTIYF; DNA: TGCAGTGCTAGGGGAGGTGGGACCCCTGGAAACACCATATATTTT
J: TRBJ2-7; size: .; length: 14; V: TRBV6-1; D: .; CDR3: CASSRQAGLSEQYF; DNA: TGTGCCAGCAGCAGACAGGCGGGGCTTTCCGAGCAGTACTTC
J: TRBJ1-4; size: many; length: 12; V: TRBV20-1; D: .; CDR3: CSARQEAEKLFF; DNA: TGCAGTGCTAGACAAGAGGCCGAAAAACTGTTTTTT
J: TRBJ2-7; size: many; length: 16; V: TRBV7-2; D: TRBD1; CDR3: CASSYYSGQGLGEQYF; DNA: TGTGCCAGCAGCTACTATTCCGGACAGGGTTTAGGCGAGCAGTACTTC
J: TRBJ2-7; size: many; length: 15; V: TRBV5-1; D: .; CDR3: CASSLGTPPSYEQYF; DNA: TGCGCCAGCAGCTTGGGGACACCTCCCTCCTACGAGCAGTACTTC
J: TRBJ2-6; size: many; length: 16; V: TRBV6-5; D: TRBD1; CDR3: CASRLGQGSGANVLTF; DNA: TGTGCCAGCAGACTCGGACAGGGGTCTGGGGCCAACGTCCTGACTTTC
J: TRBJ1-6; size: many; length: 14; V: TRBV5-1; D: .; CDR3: CASTSGQENSPLHF; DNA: TGCGCCAGCACCTCGGGGCAGGAAAATTCACCCCTCCACTTT
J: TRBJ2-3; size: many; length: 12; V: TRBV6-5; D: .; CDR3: CASRISADTQYF; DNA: TGTGCCAGCAGGATAAGCGCAGATACGCAGTATTTT
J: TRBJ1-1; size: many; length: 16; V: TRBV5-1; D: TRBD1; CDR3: CASSPPGQGLSTEAFF; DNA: TGCGCCAGCAGCCCCCCGGGACAGGGCCTGAGCACTGAAGCTTTCTTT